The 27 T cell receptor beta chains reported below all come from one sample, sequenced in a study of CD8 T cell repertoires and HIV-1 epitope variants. Assay used: immunoSEQ multiplex PCR; TCRdb lists only in-frame clones, some missing. This table holds 90,000 or so clones, 60% to 80% found once. The sequencing input was uncultured baseline CD8+ T cells from peripheral blood mononuclear cells (PBMCs). All receptors come from a male donor with HIV.

The chain couples TRBV27 to TRBJ2-7; 9 bases align to TRBD2. Trimming at V came to 4 bases and at J to 5 bases, leaving 12 bases not matched to a gene. Looked up from germline, CDR1 is MNHEY and CDR2 is SMNVEV (reference sequence). The CDR3 consists of 16 residues. CDR3 in amino acids: CASSSRREGARDEQYF. The CDR3 DNA reads as TGTGCCAGCAGTTCGAGGCGGGAGGGGGCGCGGGACGAGCAGTACTTC.

The V call is TRBV2, the J call TRBJ1-4, with D perhaps TRBD1 (6 bases). Trimming took off 6 bases at V and 5 bases at J, with 13 bases between the two ends. The CDR3 sequence is 14 residues long. CDR1 is SNHLY and CDR2 is FYNNEI in the germline V gene. The CDR3 region has the DNA TGTGCCAGCAGGCTTGACAGGCGAAATGAAAAACTGTTTTTT. Protein: CASRLDRRNEKLFF.

The rearrangement uses TRBV29-1 and TRBJ1-2; D may be TRBD1 (6 bases). The CDR3 contains 12 residues. Germline lookup yields CDR1 SQVTM and CDR2 ANQGSEA. V gave up 7 bases and J gave up 2 bases, with 11 bases separating them. The CDR3 loop is CSGSGTNYGYTF. The CDR3 DNA is TGCAGCGGTTCCGGGACAAACTATGGCTACACCTTC.

This sequence joins TRBV5-1 and TRBJ2-5; no clear D. The CDR3 has 14 residues. Per germline, CDR1 SGHRS and CDR2 YFSETQ. V shed 0 bases and J shed 1 base, with 7 bases lying between them. CDR3 bases: TGCGCCAGCAGCTTGGCGCTTGCCCAAGAGACCCAGTACTTC. Residues: CASSLALAQETQYF. Full variable domain (remainder filled in from reference TRBV5-1 and TRBJ2-5): KAGVTQTPRYLIKTRGQQVTLSCSPISGHRSVSWYQQTPGQGLQFLFEYFSETQRNKGNFPGRFSGRQFSNSRSEMNVSTLELGDSALYLCASSLALAQETQYFGPGTRLLVL.

The J gene is TRBJ2-2, the V gene TRBV7-8; no definite D call. The CDR3 runs to 15 residues. The germline V gene encodes CDR1 SGHVS and CDR2 FQNEAQ. V was clipped by 2 bases and J by 2 bases, with 9 bases between them. The CDR3 spells CASSLSAGNTGELFF. The CDR3 region has the DNA TGTGCCAGCAGCTTATCGGCAGGAAACACCGGGGAGCTGTTTTTT.

The chain recombines TRBV5-5 with TRBJ2-2; D gene uncertain. V gave up 4 bases and J gave up 2 bases, with 12 bases separating them. The CDR3 covers 15 residues. Germline CDR1 is SGHKS and CDR2 is YYEKEE (reference sequence). For the CDR3, the DNA is TGTGCCAGCAGCACCCATAGCAGAAACACCGGGGAGCTGTTTTTT. The encoded protein is CASSTHSRNTGELFF. Complete variable domain (other parts from reference TRBV5-5 and TRBJ2-2): DAGVTQSPTHLIKTRGQQVTLRCSPISGHKSVSWYQQVLGQGPQFIFQYYEKEERGRGNFPDRFSARQFPNYSSELNVNALLLGDSALYLCASSTHSRNTGELFFGEGSRLTVL.

The rearrangement joins TRBV6-6 to TRBJ2-2; either TRBD1 or TRBD2 may supply D (5 bases each). Trimming shortened V by 7 bases and J by 4 bases, and 13 bases separated the two germline ends. The CDR3 runs 14 residues. Germline assignment: CDR1 MNHNY and CDR2 SVGAGI (reference sequence). The CDR3 sequence: CASNTGTGTGELFF. The CDR3 coding sequence is TGTGCCAGCAATACGGGGACCGGCACCGGGGAGCTGTTTTTT.

The genes are TRBV28 and TRBJ1-1; D gene ambiguous. Germline V gene lookup returns CDR1 MDHEN and CDR2 SYDVKM. V shed 4 bases and J shed 8 bases, with 8 bases lying between them. The CDR3 has 11 amino acids. The CDR3 DNA follows: TGTGCCAGCAGTTCCGGGGAGGAAGCTTTCTTT. Translation gives CASSSGEEAFF.

CDR3 coding DNA: TGCGCCAGCAGCCCCCCCGGGCTCTATGGCTACACCTTC. This encodes CASSPPGLYGYTF. The chain uses TRBV4-1 and TRBJ1-2; unclear D gene. The CDR3 sequence is 13 residues long. Germline lookup yields CDR1 MGHRA and CDR2 YSYEKL. Deletions cut 4 bases from V and 4 bases from J, with 10 bases between.

This chain uses TRBV6-4 with TRBJ2-1; possibly TRBD1 or TRBD2 for D (5 bases each). Germline assignment: CDR1 MRHNA and CDR2 SNTAGT. V was trimmed by 6 bases and J by 4 bases, leaving 25 bases between them. This CDR3 region has 18 residues. CDR3 in amino acids: CASSPTPRDVWDYNEQFF. DNA for the CDR3: TGTGCCAGCAGCCCAACCCCGAGGGACGTCTGGGATTACAATGAGCAGTTCTTC.

The chain joins TRBV7-2 to TRBJ2-7; TRBD1 agrees at 7 bases. This CDR3 has 15 amino acids. Germline CDR1 and CDR2: SGHTA and FQGNSA. V was pared by 1 base and J by 0 bases, with 3 bases of the junction left unmatched. The CDR3 here is CASSLGRDSSYEQYF. CDR3 in DNA: TGTGCCAGCAGCTTAGGCCGGGACAGCTCCTACGAGCAGTACTTC.

The rearrangement links TRBV7-9 to TRBJ2-5; 12 bases match TRBD2. The length of the CDR3 is 17 residues. Germline V gene lookup returns CDR1 SEHNR and CDR2 FQNEAQ (reference sequence). Germline trimming cut 2 bases from V and 5 bases from J; bases unmatched to any gene: 9. The CDR3 sequence: CASSLSLTSGGKETQYF. The DNA of the CDR3 is TGTGCCAGCAGCTTATCCCTGACTAGCGGGGGCAAGGAGACCCAGTACTTC.

This chain connects TRBV1 to TRBJ1-2; TRBD1 is taken as the D call from the table, unchecked against the DNA. TRBV1 counts as a pseudogene. The CDR3 is made up of 15 amino acids. In nucleotides, the CDR3 is TGCACCAGCAGCCAAGATCCGGGACAGGGATATGGCTACACCTTC. As protein: CTSSQDPGQGYGYTF.

The gene calls are TRBV2 and TRBJ2-5; TRBD1 might be the D (6 bases). The germline V gene has CDR1 SNHLY and CDR2 FYNNEI. The V gene lost 5 bases and the J gene lost 3 bases, with 13 bases spanning the gap. This CDR3 spans 14 amino acids. The CDR3 nucleotides are TGTGCCAGCAGTCCCGGGACAAGAAAAGAGACCCAGTACTTC. It yields the protein CASSPGTRKETQYF.

The J gene is TRBJ2-2, the V gene TRBV5-1; the D gene is possibly TRBD1 (6 bases). The length of the CDR3 is 15 residues. The germline V gene encodes CDR1 SGHRS and CDR2 YFSETQ. V lost 0 bases, J lost 4 bases, and 10 bases lay in between. DNA for the CDR3: TGCGCCAGCAGCTTGGAGGGGGTCTTCACCGGGGAGCTGTTTTTT. Encoded protein: CASSLEGVFTGELFF.

The chain couples TRBV5-1 to TRBJ2-1, with 8 bases matching TRBD1. The V and J ends lost 4 bases and 6 bases, in that order; junction bases with no gene match: 3. This CDR3 is 13 amino acids long. Germline loops: CDR1 SGHRS, CDR2 YFSETQ. The chain's CDR3 is CASSVGQANEQFF. The CDR3 region has the DNA TGCGCCAGCAGCGTGGGACAGGCCAATGAGCAGTTCTTC.

The chain employs TRBV7-2 and TRBJ1-2; TRBD1 is a possible D gene (5 bases). V lost 2 bases, J lost 4 bases, and 17 bases lay in between. CDR1 SGHTA and CDR2 FQGNSA come from the germline V gene. The CDR3 has 16 amino acids. The CDR3: CASSLLAGKSGYGYTF. The CDR3, as DNA: TGTGCCAGCAGCTTATTGGCAGGGAAAAGTGGCTATGGCTACACCTTC.

V gene TRBV29-1 combines with J gene TRBJ2-3; maybe TRBD2 (6 bases). Germline V CDR1 and CDR2: SQVTM, ANQGSEA. This CDR3 has 13 amino acids. Trimming left V 4 bases short and J 3 bases short, with 11 bases between. The DNA of the CDR3 is TGCAGCGTTGCAGTGGGGGGTACAGATACGCAGTATTTT. It is translated as CSVAVGGTDTQYF.

This clone has only a few counts. The chain is built from TRBV5-1 and TRBJ1-3; TRBD1 is a possible D gene (5 bases). Trimming took 2 bases from V and 2 from J, leaving 8 bases between them. This CDR3 comprises 14 residues. CDR1 SGHRS and CDR2 YFSETQ come from the germline V gene. DNA of the CDR3: TGCGCCAGCAGCTTACAGGATACTGGAAACACCATATATTTT. Its protein is CASSLQDTGNTIYF. The whole variable domain, filled in from reference TRBV5-1 and TRBJ1-3, reads KAGVTQTPRYLIKTRGQQVTLSCSPISGHRSVSWYQQTPGQGLQFLFEYFSETQRNKGNFPGRFSGRQFSNSRSEMNVSTLELGDSALYLCASSLQDTGNTIYFGEGSWLTVV.

The J gene is TRBJ1-2, the V gene TRBV5-1, with 11 bases lining up with TRBD1. J was trimmed by 5 bases and V by 3 bases; bases with no gene match: 3. The length of the CDR3 is 14 residues. CDR1 and CDR2 from the germline V gene are SGHRS and YFSETQ. The CDR3 sequence: CASSSGQGAYGYTF. The CDR3 region has the DNA TGCGCCAGCAGCTCCGGACAGGGGGCGTATGGCTACACCTTC.

The chain carries TRBV7-6 and TRBJ2-3; weak D call: TRBD2 (7 bases). The V gene's germline CDR1 is SGHVS and CDR2 FNYEAQ. The CDR3 consists of 18 residues. The V end was cut by 3 bases, the J end by 1 base, with 20 bases between. CDR3: CASSFPRSLGGGTDTQYF. The CDR3 nucleotides read TGTGCCAGCAGCTTCCCTCGATCACTAGGGGGGGGCACAGATACGCAGTATTTT.

This chain connects TRBV5-1 to TRBJ2-1; 10 bases map to TRBD2. The V gene's germline CDR1 is SGHRS and CDR2 YFSETQ. V was pared by 0 bases and J by 3 bases, with 3 bases of the junction left unmatched. The CDR3 runs 16 residues. The chain's CDR3 is CASSLGGLASYNEQFF. In DNA form, the CDR3 reads TGCGCCAGCAGCTTGGGGGGACTAGCGAGCTACAATGAGCAGTTCTTC.

The chain combines TRBV28 with TRBJ2-3; tentatively, D is TRBD2 (5 bases). With 2 bases removed from V and 0 bases from J, the gap between germline ends came to 9 bases. This CDR3 is 15 amino acids long. Germline values: CDR1 MDHEN, CDR2 SYDVKM. The DNA for the CDR3 is TGTGCCAGCAGTTTAAATTCGGGGAGCACAGATACGCAGTATTTT. Translation: CASSLNSGSTDTQYF.

The chain has TRBV7-3 and TRBJ1-2, with TRBD1 as a possible D gene (5 bases). This CDR3 contains 14 residues. V lost 2 bases to trimming and J lost 8 bases, with 15 bases between them. The V gene's germline CDR1 is SGHTA and CDR2 FQGTGA. CDR3 coding DNA: TGTGCCAGCAGCTTACCGACAGCCCCTAGGGGCTACACCTTC. Translation gives CASSLPTAPRGYTF.

This clone was found once. The gene calls are TRBV4-2 and TRBJ2-1, with D possibly being TRBD1 (5 bases). Germline CDR1 LGHNA, CDR2 YNFKEQ. V shed 4 bases and J shed 7 bases, with 14 bases lying between them. The CDR3 covers 14 residues. CDR3 sequence reads: CASSLTIRENEQFF. The CDR3 nucleotides read TGTGCCAGCAGCCTTACTATCAGGGAAAATGAGCAGTTCTTC.

This clone was seen more than once but under ten times. V and J are TRBV15 and TRBJ1-1; D gene ambiguous. The length of the CDR3 is 15 residues. CDR1 LNHNV and CDR2 YYDKDF come from the germline V gene (reference sequence). Trimming removed 0 bases at V and 5 bases at J, with 13 bases between. CDR3 protein: CATSRDRGWWTEAFF. Written as DNA, the CDR3 is TGTGCCACCAGCAGAGACCGAGGGTGGTGGACTGAAGCTTTCTTT. Filled out from reference TRBV15 and TRBJ1-1, the complete variable domain reads DAMVIQNPRYQVTQFGKPVTLSCSQTLNHNVMYWYQQKSSQAPKLLFHYYDKDFNNEADTPDNFQSRRPNTSFCFLDIRSPGLGDTAMYLCATSRDRGWWTEAFFGQGTRLTVV.

The CDR3 here is CASSPGTSGVRDTQYF. The CDR3 DNA reads TGTGCCAGCAGCCCCGGGACTAGCGGGGTGAGAGATACGCAGTATTTT. The V call is TRBV5-4, the J call TRBJ2-3; 13 positions match TRBD2. Unmatched junction bases numbered 7, after V lost 4 bases and J lost 5 bases. Germline V gives CDR1 SGHNT, CDR2 YYREEE (reference sequence). This CDR3 spans 16 amino acids.